This is a list of T cell receptor beta chains from one sample in a study of CD8 T cells in ankylosing spondylitis. TCRdb re-derived calls from the 5' RACE reads in MiXCR, one entry per CDR3 protein. The sample gives some 330,000 distinct CDR3 sequences, less than 10% of which show up once; roughly 14% is in the top ten. The sequencing input was blood, either unsorted or a sorted T cell fraction (not recorded which). The receptors shown here come from a male donor with ankylosing spondylitis. CDR3s include the opening cysteine and the closing phenylalanine or tryptophan. Fields, in order: D gene, clone size, J gene, V gene, CDR3 DNA, CDR3 protein. D genes are given only for firm matches. Clone sizes are given selectively: once, few, many, or a class where the clone is expanded.

>TRBD2|few|TRBJ2-1|TRBV2
TGTGCCAGCAGTGGGACTAGCGGCAGAGGTGGTGAGCAGTTCTTC
CASSGTSGRGGEQFF
>TRBD2|few|TRBJ2-7|TRBV10-3
TGTGCCATCAGTGGGGGGGGTAGCTCCTACGAGCAGTACTTC
CAISGGGSSYEQYF
>NA|few|TRBJ2-1|TRBV27
TGTGCCAGCAGACCAGGGTACTCCTACAATGAGCAGTTCTTC
CASRPGYSYNEQFF
>NA|many|TRBJ1-3|TRBV7-2
TGTGCCAGCAGCTTTTGGGGACCTGGAAACACCATATATTTT
CASSFWGPGNTIYF
>NA|NA|TRBJ2-2|TRBV6-2/TRBV6-3
TGTGCCAGCAGTCGAATAGGGGTCGGGGAGCTGTTTTTT
CASSRIGVGELFF
>TRBD1|many|TRBJ1-5|TRBV28
TGTGCCAGCAGTTTATATACAGGGGTCAATCAGCCCCAGCATTTT
CASSLYTGVNQPQHF
>NA|few|TRBJ1-1|TRBV7-9
TGTGCCAGCAGCCCACGCGACAGGACTGTGAACACTGAAGCTTTCTTT
CASSPRDRTVNTEAFF
>NA|NA|TRBJ2-1|TRBV3-1
TGTGCCAGCAGCCAAGTGGTTAGCGAAAAGCAGTTCTTC
CASSQVVSEKQFF
>NA|many|TRBJ1-4|TRBV10-3
TGTGCCACCGGAGAGGGGGTTTCCGAAAAACTGTTTTTT
CATGEGVSEKLFF
>TRBD1|few|TRBJ2-5|TRBV24-1
TGTGCCACCAGTGATTTAGAGACAGGGAACCAAGAGACCCAGTACTTC
CATSDLETGNQETQYF
>TRBD2|NA|TRBJ2-7|TRBV12-3/TRBV12-4
TGTGCCAGCAGCCGGACGGGACTAGCGGGAGGGGGTAACGAGCAGTACTTC
CASSRTGLAGGGNEQYF
>NA|few|TRBJ1-1|TRBV5-1
TGCGCCAGCAGCTTGATAGGGGATATGAACACTGAAGCTTTCTTT
CASSLIGDMNTEAFF
>TRBD1|NA|TRBJ1-5|TRBV10-3
TGTGCCATCAGTCCTACCGGGACAGGGAAGGCTTATAGCAATCAGCCCCAGCATTTT
CAISPTGTGKAYSNQPQHF
>NA|NA|TRBJ2-2|TRBV7-2
TGTGCCAGCAGCTTAGTAGGCGGAAACACCGGGGAGCTGTTTTTT
CASSLVGGNTGELFF
>TRBD1|NA|TRBJ2-7|TRBV27
TGTGCCAGCAGCTTGACAGGGGGCTACAAGCAGTACTTC
CASSLTGGYKQYF
>NA|few|TRBJ2-7|TRBV5-1
TGCGCCAGCAGCGGGACCGAGTTGGAGCAGTACTTC
CASSGTELEQYF
>NA|many|TRBJ2-1|TRBV27
TGTGCCAGCAGGCGAGACAGGACTTCCTACAATGAGCAGTTCTTC
CASRRDRTSYNEQFF
>NA|NA|TRBJ2-7|TRBV12-3/TRBV12-4
TGTGCCAGCAGTTTTCACACAGGGACCTACGAGCAGTACTTC
CASSFHTGTYEQYF
>TRBD1|few|TRBJ2-2|TRBV29-1
TGCAGCGTTGCCGGGACAGGGGTCCCCGGGGAGCTGTTTTTT
CSVAGTGVPGELFF
>TRBD1|few|TRBJ1-1|TRBV20-1
TGCAGTGCTTCGACAGGGGGGCGGACTGAAGCTTTCTTT
CSASTGGRTEAFF
>NA|many|TRBJ1-1|TRBV2
TGTGCCAGCATGCGGGAAACGAACACTGAAGCTTTCTTT
CASMRETNTEAFF
>NA|NA|TRBJ2-5|TRBV20-1
TGCAGTGCTAGAGGGGGACGGGAGACCCAGTACTTC
CSARGGRETQYF
>NA|many|TRBJ2-1|TRBV29-1
TGCAGCGGTGTGGGGGATGAGCAGTTCTTC
CSGVGDEQFF
>NA|few|TRBJ2-3|TRBV7-9
TGTGCCAGCAGCTCCAATGCCGGGGCCACAGATACGCAGTATTTT
CASSSNAGATDTQYF
>NA|many|TRBJ2-1|TRBV7-8
TGTGCCAGCAGCTTTAGAGCGGAGCAGTACAATGAGCAGTTCTTC
CASSFRAEQYNEQFF
>TRBD2|many|TRBJ2-7|TRBV7-3
TGTGCCAGCAGCTTAACCGGGACTAGCGGGAGTTTCCACGAGCAGTACTTC
CASSLTGTSGSFHEQYF
>NA|NA|TRBJ2-7|TRBV24-1
TGTGCCACCAGTGATGGGGGCCCCCCCTACGAGCAGTACTTC
CATSDGGPPYEQYF